The 10 T cell receptor beta chains below come from one sample, sequenced in a study of cytomegalovirus exposure and HLA in healthy donors. The PCR ran on 60 Vbeta and 13 Jbeta primers. Assay: immunoSEQ multiplex PCR; the TCRdb copy retains only in-frame clones and omits some. In the table there are more than 150,000 clones, about four fifths of which are singletons. The sequenced material came from PBMCs. Source of these receptors: a girl aged 10 to 17 in good health and CMV-seropositive.

The V gene is TRBV19, the J gene TRBJ2-7; D may be TRBD1 (5 bases). Germline assignment: CDR1 LNHDA and CDR2 SQIVND (reference sequence). Trimming removed 6 bases at V and 0 bases at J, with 15 bases between. The CDR3 totals 15 residues. In DNA, the CDR3 is TGTGCCAGTAGCACGCAGGGTTCCAGCTCCTACGAGCAGTACTTC. It yields the protein CASSTQGSSSYEQYF.

This rearrangement joins TRBV5-6 to TRBJ1-1; 8 bases map to TRBD1. This CDR3 spans 15 amino acids. Germline V lookup: CDR1 SGHDT, CDR2 YYEEEE. V shed 0 bases and J 6 bases; nucleotides not matched to a gene: 7. The CDR3 loop reads CASSLGDRMTAEAFF. For the CDR3, the DNA is TGTGCCAGCAGCTTGGGGGACAGGATGACGGCTGAAGCTTTCTTT.

This clone was seen once. The chain uses TRBV9 and TRBJ2-5; 8 nucleotides align to TRBD2. Germline values: CDR1 SGDLS, CDR2 YYNGEE. CDR3 length: 16 residues. The V segment lost 4 bases and the J segment 1 base; nucleotides outside the gene matches: 9. The CDR3 reads CASSHGVSGAQETQYF. Here the CDR3 DNA reads TGTGCCAGCAGCCACGGGGTTAGCGGGGCCCAAGAGACCCAGTACTTC.

The chain uses TRBV7-2 and TRBJ1-2; D not certain. This CDR3 is 14 amino acids long. The V and J ends lost 5 bases and 4 bases respectively, with 14 bases between them. CDR1 and CDR2 (germline): SGHTA, FQGNSA. CDR3 nucleotides: TGTGCCAGCAGCCCCCGAGTGGGCTCCTATGGCTACACCTTC. Its protein is CASSPRVGSYGYTF.

This chain uses TRBV9 with TRBJ1-6; 7 bases are a match to TRBD1. The CDR3 spans 15 residues. After removal of 3 bases from V and 10 bases from J, the junction contained 10 bases not matched to a gene. The germline gives CDR1 SGDLS, CDR2 YYNGEE. The CDR3 is CASSAQGYGESPLHF. The CDR3 nucleotides read TGTGCCAGCAGCGCACAGGGGTACGGGGAATCACCCCTCCACTTT.

The chain combines TRBV10-3 with TRBJ2-2; TRBD2 agrees at 8 bases. The CDR3 consists of 16 residues. V shed 3 bases, J shed 2 bases, and the junction held 5 bases outside the gene matches. CDR1 is ENHRY and CDR2 is SYGVKD in the germline V gene. CDR3 region: CAISDPGGGNTGELFF. The CDR3 DNA follows: TGTGCCATCAGTGACCCGGGGGGGGGTAACACCGGGGAGCTGTTTTTT.

The V call is TRBV5-4, the J call TRBJ2-7; a weak D match, TRBD1 (6 bases). V gave up 4 bases and J gave up 2 bases, with 10 bases separating them. CDR3 length equals 13 residues. The germline V gene encodes CDR1 SGHNT and CDR2 YYREEE (reference sequence). This chain's CDR3 is CASSVTGTYEQYF. The DNA for the CDR3 is TGTGCCAGCAGCGTGACAGGCACCTACGAGCAGTACTTC.

The genes are TRBV7-2 and TRBJ2-7; no definite D call. The CDR3 totals 13 residues. The ends were cut back, 1 base at V and 7 bases at J, with 11 bases in the middle. Germline V lookup: CDR1 SGHTA, CDR2 FQGNSA. DNA of the CDR3: TGTGCCAGCAGCTTAGTGGTATCCAGGGAGCAGTACTTC. It encodes CASSLVVSREQYF. Complete variable domain (other parts from reference TRBV7-2 and TRBJ2-7): GAGVSQSPSNKVTEKGKDVELRCDPISGHTALYWYRQSLGQGLEFLIYFQGNSAPDKSGLPSDRFSAERTGGSVSTLTIQRTQQEDSAVYLCASSLVVSREQYFGPGTRLTVT.

This sequence joins TRBV11-3 and TRBJ2-7; 9 bases fit TRBD1. CDR3 size: 16 residues. J was trimmed by 2 bases and V by 5 bases; bases with no gene match: 10. The germline V gene encodes CDR1 SGHNT and CDR2 YENEEA. The CDR3 DNA is TGTGCCAGCAGCCTAGGGACAGGGAGGGCCCCCTACGAGCAGTACTTC. Translating it yields CASSLGTGRAPYEQYF.

The rearrangement uses TRBV2 and TRBJ1-3; D ambiguous. Germline values: CDR1 SNHLY, CDR2 FYNNEI. Trimming shortened V by 4 bases and J by 4 bases, and 11 bases separated the two germline ends. The CDR3 totals 14 residues. CDR3: CASSATFLGNTIYF. CDR3 sequence (DNA): TGTGCCAGCAGTGCGACATTCTTGGGAAACACCATATATTTT.